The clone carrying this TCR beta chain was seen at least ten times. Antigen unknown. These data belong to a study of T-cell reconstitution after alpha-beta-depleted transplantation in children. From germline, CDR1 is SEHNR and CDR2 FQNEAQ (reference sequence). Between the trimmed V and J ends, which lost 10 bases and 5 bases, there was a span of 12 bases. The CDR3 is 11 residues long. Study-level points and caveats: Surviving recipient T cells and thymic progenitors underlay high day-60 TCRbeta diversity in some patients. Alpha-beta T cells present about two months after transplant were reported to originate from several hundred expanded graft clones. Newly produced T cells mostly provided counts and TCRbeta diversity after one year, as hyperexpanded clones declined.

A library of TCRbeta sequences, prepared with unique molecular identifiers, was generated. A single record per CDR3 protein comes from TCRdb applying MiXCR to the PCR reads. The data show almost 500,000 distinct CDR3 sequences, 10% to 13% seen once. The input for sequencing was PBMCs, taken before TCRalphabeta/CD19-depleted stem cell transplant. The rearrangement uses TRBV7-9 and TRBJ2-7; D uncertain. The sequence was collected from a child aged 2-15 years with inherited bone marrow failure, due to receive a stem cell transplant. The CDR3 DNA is TGTGCCACCCGGAATATGAACGAGCAGTACTTC. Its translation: CATRNMNEQYF.